Sequencing of this TCR beta chain was carried out in a study of blood T cell repertoires in COVID-19. Study-level background: Samples came from the United States, Italy and Spain, spanning acute and convalescent COVID-19. Sources were T cells, B-cell-depleted T cells, or PBMCs; the material itself was cDNA or gDNA.

This CDR3 region has 15 residues. The germline V and J ends were trimmed by 5 bases and 7 bases, with 20 bases remaining between them. Per germline, CDR1 MNHEY and CDR2 SVGAGI. In the source study's methods: Amplification of reference gene primers was used by the study to estimate nucleated cell counts. Profiling relied on immunoSEQ multiplex PCR, and the TCRdb table lists in-frame clones only, not all of them. The DNA was the basis for D and trimming; V, J and clone size are from that table. This table has over 120,000 clones, roughly 91% appearing once. The gene calls are TRBV6-5 and TRBJ1-2; D not resolved. Sequencing used peripheral blood. The TCR was taken from a man aged 55 to 69 with active or convalescent COVID-19. The CDR3 coding sequence is TGTGCCAGCAGTCGTGACACGTCCCGGTATGGTGGCTACACCTTC. The encoded protein is CASSRDTSRYGGYTF.